Given below is one TCR beta chain in context. With the 5' RACE reads reprocessed, TCRdb shows one record per CDR3 protein and no DNA. This listing includes about half a million distinct CDR3 sequences. This sample is part of a study of T cells expressing NK-cell markers. There are 15 residues in the CDR3. This rearrangement joins TRBV12-3 or TRBV12-4 to TRBJ2-1; there is no DNA to check the TCRdb D call of TRBD1. The clonotype was recovered from a woman aged 50 to 60 in good health. The sample consisted of blood T cells: a sorted CD56 or NKG2C T cell subset, CD4+ or CD8+ T cells, or bulk PBMC T cells (not recorded which). CDR3 loop: CASSSNRGQGGEQFF.